The 5 T cell receptor beta chains reported below all come from one sample, sequenced in a study of T cells expressing NK-cell markers. Using the 5' RACE reads, TCRdb records one entry per CDR3 protein without DNA. The table lists hundreds of thousands of distinct CDR3 sequences. The sample taken for sequencing was blood T cells: a sorted CD56 or NKG2C T cell subset, CD4+ or CD8+ T cells, or bulk PBMC T cells (not recorded which). The receptor source for this set is a woman between 18 and 69 years old in good health.

The chain employs TRBV7-8 and TRBJ2-7. Germline CDR1 reads SGHVS; CDR2 reads FQNEAQ. This CDR3 region has 14 residues. CDR3 sequence reads: CASSSHVGSYEQYF.

The CDR3 here is CASSSPDPAPLNEQFF. This sequence joins TRBV7-8 and TRBJ2-1; the TRBD1 assignment by TCRdb is unverifiable without DNA. Germline V gives CDR1 SGHVS, CDR2 FQNEAQ. The CDR3 is made up of 16 amino acids.

The CDR3: CASSKSRGKETQYF. The chain recombines TRBV12-3 or TRBV12-4 with TRBJ2-5; with no DNA, the TCRdb D assignment of TRBD2 cannot be verified. There are 14 residues in the CDR3.

This chain joins TRBV12-3 or TRBV12-4 and TRBJ2-3; TCRdb picks TRBD2, but there is no DNA to check that call. The CDR3 contains 17 residues. The CDR3 protein is CASKSMGLAGYSDTQYF.

The gene calls are TRBV6-1 and TRBJ2-5; TCRdb names TRBD1, which stays unverified in the absence of DNA. The CDR3 covers 13 residues. Germline CDR1 is MNHNS and CDR2 is SASEGT. The CDR3 protein is CASTRPGPETQYF.